The clone carrying this T cell receptor (beta chain) was recorded a few times. The antigen remains unidentified. The V and J ends lost 6 bases and 0 bases, in that order; junction bases with no gene match: 5. CDR3 size: 15 residues. This sample is drawn from a study of post-analysis software for immune sequencing data. Study as a whole: Included courses were relapsing-remitting and secondary progressive multiple sclerosis; progressive-relapsing multiple sclerosis was also included.

Overall study results and limits: In patients, TRBV5-6, TRBV5-1 and TRBV20-1 belonged to four or five TRBV segments found more frequently than in controls. Samples made in the same batch grouped tightly together by F measure.

Unique-molecular-identifier-tagged TCR beta cDNA libraries were used. TCRdb re-derived calls from the PCR reads in MiXCR, one entry per CDR3 protein. There are approximately 770,000 distinct CDR3 sequences in the sample; 46% occur only once, and 4% to 5% lies in the top ten. This receptor was obtained from a girl between 5 and 17 years old with multiple sclerosis. Sequencing was carried out using blood. The chain employs TRBV12-3 or TRBV12-4 and TRBJ2-3; TRBD1 matches at 8 bases. The CDR3 loop is CASRPGGGSTDTQYF. CDR3 nucleotides: TGTGCCAGCAGACCAGGGGGCGGTAGCACAGATACGCAGTATTTT.